Listed here are 27 T cell receptor beta chains from one sample, sequenced in a study of identical twins. TCRdb called the 5' RACE reads again in MiXCR, with one record for every CDR3 protein. The table lists 600,000 to 850,000 distinct CDR3 sequences, about 20% of them singletons, with under 15% in the top ten. This sample was shared with a second study, whose subject was T cells expressing NK-cell markers.

The specimen was PBMCs. The receptors were sampled from a woman aged 18 to 35 in good health.

This chain joins TRBV5-1 and TRBJ2-6; tentatively, D is TRBD1 (5 bases). The CDR3 consists of 17 residues. Germline lookup yields CDR1 SGHRS and CDR2 YFSETQ. Trimming removed 4 bases at V and 0 bases at J, with 14 bases between. The CDR3 DNA sequence: TGCGCCAGCAGCCCAGGACACCAGAGCTCTGGGGCCAACGTCCTGACTTTC. Its translation: CASSPGHQSSGANVLTF.

The chain links TRBV15 to TRBJ2-1; 8 bases are shared with TRBD2. The CDR3 runs 13 residues. The J segment lost 5 bases and the V segment lost 6 bases, leaving 3 bases of the junction unmatched. In germline, CDR1 is LNHNV, CDR2 YYDKDF (reference sequence). The CDR3 nucleotides are TGTGCCACCAGTATAGCGGGGAACAATGAGCAGTTCTTC. Translated: CATSIAGNNEQFF. The entire variable domain, with the rest obtained from reference TRBV15 and TRBJ2-1, is as follows: DAMVIQNPRYQVTQFGKPVTLSCSQTLNHNVMYWYQQKSSQAPKLLFHYYDKDFNNEADTPDNFQSRRPNTSFCFLDIRSPGLGDTAMYLCATSIAGNNEQFFGPGTRLTVL.

This clonotype has more than one count but fewer than ten. The chain has TRBV5-1 and TRBJ2-1, with D perhaps matching TRBD1 (5 bases). The germline V and J ends were trimmed by 4 bases and 6 bases, with 11 bases remaining between them. The CDR3 has 13 residues. The germline gives CDR1 SGHRS, CDR2 YFSETQ. The CDR3 sequence is CASSHRQLNEQFF. CDR3 nucleotides: TGCGCCAGCAGCCATAGACAGCTCAATGAGCAGTTCTTC.

Only a few counts were recorded for this clonotype. The rearrangement uses TRBV20-1 and TRBJ2-1; D not certain. Germline V lookup: CDR1 DFQATT, CDR2 SNEGSKA (reference sequence). CDR3 length: 11 amino acids. Trimming pared 6 bases from V and 5 bases from J, leaving 8 bases between. CDR3 region: CSATDHNEQFF. In DNA, the CDR3 is TGCAGTGCCACTGACCACAATGAGCAGTTCTTC.

This clonotype was counted a single time. J is TRBJ2-7 and V is TRBV5-1, with TRBD2 matching over 9 bases. V dropped 4 bases and J dropped 6; count of bases not matched to a gene: 11. This CDR3 is built from 15 residues. In germline, CDR1 is SGHRS, CDR2 YFSETQ. CDR3 DNA sequence: TGCGCCAGCAGCCTGACAGCGGGAGGAGTCGGCGAGCAGTACTTC. It encodes CASSLTAGGVGEQYF.

The chain joins TRBV3-1 to TRBJ2-3; no definite D call. Trimming took 3 bases from V and 5 from J, leaving 18 bases between them. CDR3 length: 16 residues. Germline CDR1 and CDR2: LGHDT and YNNKEL (reference sequence). The CDR3 loop is CASSQSVVVRQDTQYF. CDR3 in DNA: TGTGCCAGCAGCCAGTCGGTGGTGGTCCGCCAAGATACGCAGTATTTT.

The J gene is TRBJ1-2, the V gene TRBV12-3 or TRBV12-4; tentatively, D is TRBD1 (5 bases). Trimming took off 3 bases at V and 7 bases at J, with 12 bases between the two ends. The CDR3 contains 13 residues. The CDR3 sequence: CASSFQGFRGYTF. The CDR3 DNA is TGTGCCAGCAGTTTCCAGGGTTTCCGTGGCTACACCTTC.

This clonotype was seen a handful of times. The rearrangement links TRBV20-1 to TRBJ2-4; 8 bases fit TRBD2. V was clipped by 5 bases and J by 6 bases; unmatched bases: 12. This CDR3 has 15 residues. Per germline, CDR1 DFQATT and CDR2 SNEGSKA (reference sequence). The CDR3 loop reads CSADPGAGVINIQYF. CDR3 nucleotide sequence: TGCAGTGCTGACCCCGGAGCGGGAGTTATAAACATTCAGTACTTC.

CDR3 in DNA: TGCAGTGCTACCCCCGGGACTAGCGGGAGTAATGAGCAGTTCTTC. It specifies CSATPGTSGSNEQFF. This rearrangement joins TRBV20-1 to TRBJ2-1, with 14 positions matching TRBD2. The germline V gene encodes CDR1 DFQATT and CDR2 SNEGSKA (reference sequence). This CDR3 is 15 amino acids long. J was trimmed by 7 bases and V by 4 bases; bases with no gene match: 6.

To note about this clonotype: Its ends do not fully match the called genes, so a read error is possible. This chain joins TRBV20-1 and TRBJ2-3; the D gene is possibly TRBD2 (5 bases). The CDR3 runs 13 residues. Germline-derived CDR1 and CDR2 are DFQATT and SNEGSKA (reference sequence). Written as DNA, the CDR3 is TGCAGTGCTAGAGATATAGGAGGATTAGTAGAGGATTTT. Protein product: CSARDIGGLVEDF.

The chain links TRBV7-9 to TRBJ1-2; weak D call: TRBD1 (5 bases). The CDR3 is made up of 13 amino acids. Germline CDR1 is SEHNR and CDR2 is FQNEAQ (reference sequence). V lost 8 bases, J lost 4 bases, and 14 bases lay in between. The CDR3 spells CASFRVQVYGYTF. CDR3 DNA sequence: TGTGCCAGCTTCAGAGTACAGGTCTATGGCTACACCTTC.

This clonotype occurred a few times. This sequence joins TRBV20-1 and TRBJ2-3, with 7 bases that match TRBD1. This CDR3 spans 14 amino acids. The germline V gene has CDR1 DFQATT and CDR2 SNEGSKA (reference sequence). The trim removed 6 bases at V and 7 bases at J, leaving 13 bases unmatched. CDR3 loop: CSARWDSTSNTQYF. CDR3 DNA sequence: TGCAGTGCCCGGTGGGACAGTACAAGTAATACGCAGTATTTT.

This chain links TRBV10-1 with TRBJ2-4, with 11 positions matching TRBD1. This CDR3 region has 15 residues. V was pared by 6 bases and J by 2 bases, with 3 bases of the junction left unmatched. Germline lookup yields CDR1 WNHNN and CDR2 SYGVQD (reference sequence). The CDR3 DNA reads TGCGCCAGCAGCCAGGACAGGGGGCCCAAAAACATTCAGTACTTC. It yields the protein CASSQDRGPKNIQYF.

The rearrangement uses TRBV10-3 and TRBJ2-2; possibly TRBD1 for D (5 bases). This CDR3 contains 15 residues. With 3 bases removed from V and 4 bases from J, the gap between germline ends came to 12 bases. The germline V gene has CDR1 ENHRY and CDR2 SYGVKD. The chain's CDR3 is CAISDPGSSTGELFF. The DNA of the CDR3 is TGTGCCATCAGTGACCCAGGGTCGAGCACCGGGGAGCTGTTTTTT.

CDR3 amino acids: CASSLKGLSTDTQYF. In DNA, the CDR3 is TGTGCCAGCAGTTTAAAAGGGCTGAGCACAGATACGCAGTATTTT. The chain recombines TRBV12-3 or TRBV12-4 with TRBJ2-3; no clear D. The CDR3 is made up of 15 amino acids. V was trimmed by 2 bases and J by 0 bases, leaving 9 bases between them.

This clonotype was observed a handful of times. The chain links TRBV6-5 to TRBJ2-7; no firm D call. V was cut by 0 bases and J by 5 bases, with 14 bases left in between. There are 15 residues in the CDR3. Germline assignment: CDR1 MNHEY and CDR2 SVGAGI. The DNA of the CDR3 is TGTGCCAGCAGTTACTCCTCTAAATTTGGCCACGAGCAGTACTTC. Amino acid sequence: CASSYSSKFGHEQYF.

The chain links TRBV29-1 to TRBJ2-3, with D unclear. The CDR3 extends over 12 amino acids. The ends were cut back, 4 bases at V and 4 bases at J, with 9 bases in the middle. CDR1 is SQVTM and CDR2 is ANQGSEA in the germline V gene. CDR3 loop: CSVAFRADTQYF. CDR3 coding DNA: TGCAGCGTTGCATTTAGGGCAGATACGCAGTATTTT.

V and J are TRBV6-2 or TRBV6-3 and TRBJ2-1, with D possibly TRBD1 on 6 matching bases. Trimming removed 5 bases from V and 3 bases from J, with 17 bases in between. The CDR3 extends over 16 amino acids. Germline loops: CDR1 MNHEY, CDR2 SVGEGT. The CDR3 DNA sequence: TGTGCCAGCAGTCTCGGGACATCTAATCACTACAATGAGCAGTTCTTC. It yields the protein CASSLGTSNHYNEQFF.

Here the CDR3 reads CASSLALGSGSNEQFF. The CDR3 nucleotides are TGTGCCAGCAGTTTGGCCCTCGGGAGCGGAAGCAATGAGCAGTTCTTC. The V call is TRBV28, the J call TRBJ2-1; tentatively, D is TRBD2 (6 bases). The CDR3 consists of 16 residues. V lost 3 bases and J lost 6, with 18 bases in between. CDR1 is MDHEN, CDR2 SYDVKM, per germline.

This clonotype was counted a few times. This chain links TRBV20-1 with TRBJ1-2, with TRBD1 as a possible D gene (5 bases). CDR3 size: 14 residues. Germline V gene data show CDR1 as DFQATT and CDR2 as SNEGSKA (reference sequence). Trimming shortened V by 1 base and J by 3 bases, and 12 bases separated the two germline ends. The CDR3 region is CSARGGRQYYGYTF. As DNA, the CDR3 is TGCAGTGCTAGAGGGGGCAGGCAGTACTATGGCTACACCTTC.

Many counts were recorded for this clonotype. V usage is TRBV7-9 and J usage is TRBJ2-7, with D perhaps TRBD1 or TRBD2 (5 bases each). The CDR3 sequence is 15 residues long. CDR1 SEHNR and CDR2 FQNEAQ come from the germline V gene (reference sequence). V gave up 5 bases and J gave up 2 bases, with 16 bases separating them. The CDR3 DNA reads as TGTGCCAGCAGCCCGAGTTCCGGGGCACCCTACGAGCAGTACTTC. It yields the protein CASSPSSGAPYEQYF.

In its sample, this clonotype was seen a few times. The chain links TRBV7-2 to TRBJ2-3; no reliable D call. There are 14 residues in the CDR3. Deletions cut 3 bases from V and 6 bases from J, with 13 bases between. Per the germline V gene, CDR1 is SGHTA and CDR2 is FQGNSA. CDR3 in amino acids: CASSLGRLRDTQYF. In DNA form, the CDR3 reads TGTGCCAGCAGCTTGGGCAGGTTGAGGGATACGCAGTATTTT.

This chain joins TRBV2 and TRBJ2-7; D unclear. Germline V CDR1 and CDR2: SNHLY, FYNNEI. The CDR3 has 13 residues. V was trimmed by 0 bases and J by 4 bases, leaving 7 bases between them. The chain's CDR3 is CASSEADGYEQYF. The CDR3 DNA is TGTGCCAGCAGTGAAGCGGACGGTTACGAGCAGTACTTC.

This clonotype was seen more than once but under ten times. The rearrangement joins TRBV5-5 to TRBJ2-5; D might be TRBD2 (6 bases). The CDR3 length is 15 residues. Germline values: CDR1 SGHKS, CDR2 YYEKEE (reference sequence). V shed 4 bases and J shed 5 bases, with 18 bases lying between them. CDR3 amino acids: CASSPSPGESETQYF. The CDR3 nucleotides are TGTGCCAGCAGCCCGAGTCCGGGAGAGAGCGAGACCCAGTACTTC.

This clonotype has more than one count but fewer than ten. The rearrangement links TRBV29-1 to TRBJ2-5; D perhaps matches TRBD1 (5 bases). CDR1 and CDR2 from the germline V gene are SQVTM and ANQGSEA. This CDR3 comprises 12 residues. The V end was cut by 4 bases, the J end by 5 bases, with 11 bases between. The CDR3 region is CSVVKGAETQYF. In DNA form, the CDR3 reads TGCAGCGTTGTCAAAGGGGCGGAGACCCAGTACTTC.

The chain uses TRBV4-2 and TRBJ2-3; 8 bases are shared with TRBD2. Trimming at V came to 3 bases and at J to 3 bases, leaving 8 bases not matched to a gene. The CDR3 covers 16 residues. Germline values: CDR1 LGHNA, CDR2 YNFKEQ. CDR3 sequence reads: CASSHIRGGMTDTQYF. In nucleotides, the CDR3 is TGTGCCAGCAGCCACATCCGGGGGGGCATGACAGATACGCAGTATTTT.

This clonotype was picked up one time. The CDR3 region has the DNA TGTGCCAGCAGCTTGGCGTGGAGCACAGATACGCAGTATTTT. Translation: CASSLAWSTDTQYF. V and J are TRBV5-6 and TRBJ2-3; D gene unclear. This CDR3 is 14 amino acids long. The V and J ends lost 0 bases and 0 bases respectively, with 5 bases between them. The germline V gene encodes CDR1 SGHDT and CDR2 YYEEEE.